This is a list of T cell receptor beta chains from one sample in a study of shared clonotypes between healthy human individuals. The assay was immunoSEQ multiplex PCR, and TCRdb's table has in-frame clones only and misses some. This sample has hundreds of thousands of clones, with approximately 95% found just once. Specimen: naive CD8+ T cells sorted from blood. The receptor source for this set is a woman aged 25 to 39 in good health. Both conserved end residues are part of each CDR3. Each record gives: clone size, V gene, D gene, J gene, CDR3 DNA, CDR3 protein. D genes are given only for firm matches. For some rows the clone size is stated as once, few or many, or as a class when expanded; others skip it.

size: once; V: TRBV5-6; D: NA; J: TRBJ1-4; DNA: TGTGCCAGCAGCTGGGGGACCAGCGGTGAAAAACTGTTTTTT; CDR3: CASSWGTSGEKLFF
size: NA; V: TRBV2; D: TRBD2; J: TRBJ2-1; DNA: TGTGCCAGCAGTGAAGCCTCGGGACTAGCGGAGAATGAGCAGTTCTTC; CDR3: CASSEASGLAENEQFF
size: NA; V: TRBV28; D: TRBD2; J: TRBJ2-2; DNA: TGTGCCAGCAGTTTTGCGGGAGCGAACACCGGGGAGCTGTTTTTT; CDR3: CASSFAGANTGELFF
size: NA; V: TRBV6-5; D: TRBD1; J: TRBJ1-1; DNA: TGTGCCAGCAGTTACTCAACAGGGGAAACCCCTCTTGAAGCTTTCTTT; CDR3: CASSYSTGETPLEAFF
size: NA; V: TRBV10-3; D: NA; J: TRBJ2-7; DNA: TGTGCCATCAGTCAGGGTTCGCAACAGTACTTC; CDR3: CAISQGSQQYF
size: NA; V: TRBV28; D: NA; J: TRBJ1-4; DNA: TGTGCCAGCACCCCCCGGGACCCAGCAACTAATGAAAAACTGTTTTTT; CDR3: CASTPRDPATNEKLFF
size: NA; V: TRBV9; D: NA; J: TRBJ1-5; DNA: TGTGCCAGCAGCCCGCTGGGCGGTCAGCCCCAGCATTTT; CDR3: CASSPLGGQPQHF
size: NA; V: TRBV7-2; D: TRBD1; J: TRBJ2-7; DNA: TGTGCCAGCAGCCGAGGGACAGGGGCTTCTTGGGAGCAGTACTTC; CDR3: CASSRGTGASWEQYF
size: NA; V: TRBV6-1; D: TRBD2; J: TRBJ2-7; DNA: TGTGCCAGCAGTGAATGGGAGGGCCTCTACGAGCAGTACTTC; CDR3: CASSEWEGLYEQYF
size: NA; V: TRBV28; D: NA; J: TRBJ1-1; DNA: TGTGCCAGCACCCTATCCGGGTGGAACACTGAAGCTTTCTTT; CDR3: CASTLSGWNTEAFF
size: NA; V: TRBV5-6; D: NA; J: TRBJ2-7; DNA: TGTGCCAGCAGCTTGGGGGGTGGCTACGAGCAGTACTTC; CDR3: CASSLGGGYEQYF